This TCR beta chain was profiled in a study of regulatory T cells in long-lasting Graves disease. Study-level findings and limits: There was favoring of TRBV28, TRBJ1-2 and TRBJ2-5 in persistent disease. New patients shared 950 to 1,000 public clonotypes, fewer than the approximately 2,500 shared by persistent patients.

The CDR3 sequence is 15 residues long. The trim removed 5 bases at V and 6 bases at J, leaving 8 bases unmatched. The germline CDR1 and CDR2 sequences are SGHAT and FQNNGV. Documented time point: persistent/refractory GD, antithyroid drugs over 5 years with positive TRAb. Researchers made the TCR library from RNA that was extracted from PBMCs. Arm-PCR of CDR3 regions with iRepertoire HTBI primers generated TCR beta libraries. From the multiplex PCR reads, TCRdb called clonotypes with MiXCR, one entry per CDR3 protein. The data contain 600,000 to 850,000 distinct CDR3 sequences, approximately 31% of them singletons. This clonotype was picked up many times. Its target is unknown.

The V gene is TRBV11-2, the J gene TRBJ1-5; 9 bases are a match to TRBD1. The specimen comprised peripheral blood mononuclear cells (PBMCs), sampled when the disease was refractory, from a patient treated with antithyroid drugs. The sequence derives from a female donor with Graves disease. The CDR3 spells CASSQEGQGGQPQHF. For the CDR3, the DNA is TGTGCCAGCAGCCAAGAGGGACAGGGTGGTCAGCCCCAGCATTTT.